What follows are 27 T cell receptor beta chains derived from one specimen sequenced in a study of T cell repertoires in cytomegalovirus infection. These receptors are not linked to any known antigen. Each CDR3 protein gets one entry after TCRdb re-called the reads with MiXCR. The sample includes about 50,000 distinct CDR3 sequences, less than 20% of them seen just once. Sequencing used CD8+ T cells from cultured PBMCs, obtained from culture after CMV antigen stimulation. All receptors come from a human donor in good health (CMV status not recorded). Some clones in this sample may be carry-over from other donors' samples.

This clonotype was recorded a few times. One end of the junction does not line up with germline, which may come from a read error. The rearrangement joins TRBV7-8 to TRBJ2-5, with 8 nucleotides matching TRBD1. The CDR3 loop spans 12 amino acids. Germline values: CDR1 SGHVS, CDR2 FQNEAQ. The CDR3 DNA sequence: TGTGCCAGCGGACCTTTGGGACAGGCAAGGGCCTTC. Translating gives CASGPLGQARAF.

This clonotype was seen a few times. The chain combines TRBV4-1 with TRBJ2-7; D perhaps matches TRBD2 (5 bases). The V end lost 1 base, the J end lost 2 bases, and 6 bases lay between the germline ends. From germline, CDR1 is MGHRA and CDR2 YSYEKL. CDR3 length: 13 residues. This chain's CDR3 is CASSQAGTYEQYF. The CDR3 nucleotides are TGCGCCAGCAGCCAAGCCGGGACCTACGAGCAGTACTTC.

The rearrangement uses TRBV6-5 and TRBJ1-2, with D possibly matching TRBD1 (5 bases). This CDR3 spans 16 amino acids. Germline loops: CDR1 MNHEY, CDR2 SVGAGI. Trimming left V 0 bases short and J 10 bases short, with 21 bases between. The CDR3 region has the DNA TGTGCCAGCAGTTACTCCGCCTGGGGGGGGTTGGTCGACTACACCTTC. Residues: CASSYSAWGGLVDYTF.

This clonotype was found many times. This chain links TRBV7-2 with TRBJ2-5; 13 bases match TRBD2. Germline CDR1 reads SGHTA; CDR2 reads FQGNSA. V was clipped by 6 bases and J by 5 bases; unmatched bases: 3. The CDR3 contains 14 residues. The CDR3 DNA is TGTGCCAGCAGTGGGGGACTAGCGGGGGAGACCCAGTACTTC. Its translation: CASSGGLAGETQYF.

CDR3 residues: CASSLEQGRYNEQFF. The CDR3 nucleotides are TGTGCCAGCAGCTTAGAACAGGGAAGGTACAATGAGCAGTTCTTC. This chain uses TRBV7-6 with TRBJ2-1, with D perhaps matching TRBD1 (6 bases). V lost 1 base to trimming and J lost 4 bases, with 11 bases between them. The CDR3 consists of 15 residues. Germline CDR1 SGHVS, CDR2 FNYEAQ.

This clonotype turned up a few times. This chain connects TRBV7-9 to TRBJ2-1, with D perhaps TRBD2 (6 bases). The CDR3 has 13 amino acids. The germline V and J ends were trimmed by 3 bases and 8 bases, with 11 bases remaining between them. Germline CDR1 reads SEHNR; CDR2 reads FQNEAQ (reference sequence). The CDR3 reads CASSLEGPDEQFF. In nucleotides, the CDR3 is TGTGCCAGCAGCTTGGAGGGGCCGGATGAGCAGTTCTTC. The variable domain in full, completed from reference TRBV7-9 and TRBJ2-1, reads DTGVSQNPRHKITKRGQNVTFRCDPISEHNRLYWYRQTLGQGPEFLTYFQNEAQLEKSRLLSDRFSAERPKGSFSTLEIQRTEQGDSAMYLCASSLEGPDEQFFGPGTRLTVL.

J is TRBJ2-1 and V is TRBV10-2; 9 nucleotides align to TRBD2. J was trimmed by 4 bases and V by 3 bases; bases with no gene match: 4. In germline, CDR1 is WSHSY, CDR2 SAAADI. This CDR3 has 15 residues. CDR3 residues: CASSERAGGYNEQFF. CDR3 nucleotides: TGCGCCAGCAGTGAAAGAGCGGGGGGTTACAATGAGCAGTTCTTC.

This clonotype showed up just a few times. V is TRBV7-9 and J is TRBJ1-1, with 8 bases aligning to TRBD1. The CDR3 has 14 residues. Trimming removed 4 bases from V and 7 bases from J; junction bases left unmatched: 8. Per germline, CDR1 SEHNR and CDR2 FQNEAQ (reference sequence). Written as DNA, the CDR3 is TGTGCCAGCAGCTCCCCTGGACAGGGAAGTGAAGCTTTCTTT. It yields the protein CASSSPGQGSEAFF.

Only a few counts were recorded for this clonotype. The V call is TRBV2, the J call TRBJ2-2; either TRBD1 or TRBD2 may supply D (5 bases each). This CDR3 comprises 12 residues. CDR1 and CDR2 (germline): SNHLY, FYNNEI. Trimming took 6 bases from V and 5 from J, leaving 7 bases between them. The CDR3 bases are TGTGCCAGCAGAGAGGGGACCGGGGAGCTGTTTTTT. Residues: CASREGTGELFF.

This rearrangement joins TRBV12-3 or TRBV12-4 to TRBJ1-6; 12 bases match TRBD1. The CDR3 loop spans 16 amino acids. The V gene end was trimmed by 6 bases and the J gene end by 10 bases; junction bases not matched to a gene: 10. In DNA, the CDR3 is TGTGCCAGCAGCCCCCGGGACAGGGGGCTATTGTCACCCCTCCACTTT. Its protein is CASSPRDRGLLSPLHF.

The CDR3 nucleotides read TGTGCCAGCAGTTACTTCAGCGGATCCTACAATGAGCAGTTCTTC. It encodes CASSYFSGSYNEQFF. The chain recombines TRBV6-2 or TRBV6-3 with TRBJ2-1; D is perhaps TRBD2 (5 bases). The CDR3 is 15 residues long. Trimming shortened V by 1 base and J by 1 base, and 8 bases separated the two germline ends. Germline values: CDR1 MNHEY, CDR2 SVGEGT.

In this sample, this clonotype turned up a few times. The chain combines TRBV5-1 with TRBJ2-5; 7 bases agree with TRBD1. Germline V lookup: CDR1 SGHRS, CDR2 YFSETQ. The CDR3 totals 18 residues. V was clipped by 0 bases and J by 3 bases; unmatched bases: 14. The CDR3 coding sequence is TGCGCCAGCAGCTTGGGCCGTACCCTAAACAGGGGTGAAGAGACCCAGTACTTC. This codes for CASSLGRTLNRGEETQYF.

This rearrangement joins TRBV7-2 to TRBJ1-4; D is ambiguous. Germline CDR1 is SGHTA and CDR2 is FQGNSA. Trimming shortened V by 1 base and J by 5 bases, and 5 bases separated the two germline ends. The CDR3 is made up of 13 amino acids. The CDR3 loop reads CASSLVGNEKLFF. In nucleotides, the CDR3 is TGTGCCAGCAGCTTAGTAGGGAATGAAAAACTGTTTTTT.

CDR3 loop: CASNKGAAQYF. The CDR3 coding sequence is TGTGCCAGCAACAAGGGGGCCGCGCAGTACTTC. V usage is TRBV6-6 and J usage is TRBJ2-7; 7 bases are a match to TRBD1. Losses at the gene ends were 7 bases for V and 9 bases for J; bases not matched to a gene: 6. This CDR3 is 11 amino acids long. Germline V gives CDR1 MNHNY, CDR2 SVGAGI (reference sequence).

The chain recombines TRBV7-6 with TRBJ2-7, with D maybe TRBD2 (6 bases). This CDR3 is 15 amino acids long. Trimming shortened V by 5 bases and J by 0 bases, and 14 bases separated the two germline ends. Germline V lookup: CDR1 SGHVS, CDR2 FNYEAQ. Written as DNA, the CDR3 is TGTGCCAGCAGCCGGGGGATAGGGAGCTCCTACGAGCAGTACTTC. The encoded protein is CASSRGIGSSYEQYF.

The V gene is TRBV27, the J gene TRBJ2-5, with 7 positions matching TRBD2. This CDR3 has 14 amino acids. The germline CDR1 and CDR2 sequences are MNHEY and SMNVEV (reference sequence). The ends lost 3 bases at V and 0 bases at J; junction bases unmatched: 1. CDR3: CASSFGGYQETQYF. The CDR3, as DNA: TGTGCCAGCAGTTTCGGGGGGTACCAAGAGACCCAGTACTTC.

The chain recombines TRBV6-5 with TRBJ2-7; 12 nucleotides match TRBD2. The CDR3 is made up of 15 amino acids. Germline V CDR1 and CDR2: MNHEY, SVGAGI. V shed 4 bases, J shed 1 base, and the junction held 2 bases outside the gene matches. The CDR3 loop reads CASSSTSGGSYEQYF. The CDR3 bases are TGTGCCAGCAGTTCTACTAGCGGGGGGTCCTACGAGCAGTACTTC.

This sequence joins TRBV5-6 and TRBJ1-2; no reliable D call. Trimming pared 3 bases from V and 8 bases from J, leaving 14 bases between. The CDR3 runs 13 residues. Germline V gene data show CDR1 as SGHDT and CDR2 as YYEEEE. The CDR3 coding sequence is TGTGCCAGCAGCTCCAGAGGTAGGAGGGGCTACACCTTC. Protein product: CASSSRGRRGYTF.

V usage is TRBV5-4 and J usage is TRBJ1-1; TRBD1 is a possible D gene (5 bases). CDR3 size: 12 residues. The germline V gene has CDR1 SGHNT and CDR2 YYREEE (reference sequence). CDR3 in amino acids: CAIREGSTEAFF. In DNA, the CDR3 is TGTGCAATCAGGGAGGGGAGCACTGAAGCTTTCTTT.

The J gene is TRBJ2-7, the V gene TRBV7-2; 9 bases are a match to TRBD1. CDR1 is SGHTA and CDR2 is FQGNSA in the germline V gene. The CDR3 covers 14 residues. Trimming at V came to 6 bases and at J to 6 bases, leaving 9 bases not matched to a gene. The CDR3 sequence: CASRRGQGTGEQYF. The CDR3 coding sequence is TGTGCCAGCAGACGTGGACAGGGGACGGGCGAGCAGTACTTC.

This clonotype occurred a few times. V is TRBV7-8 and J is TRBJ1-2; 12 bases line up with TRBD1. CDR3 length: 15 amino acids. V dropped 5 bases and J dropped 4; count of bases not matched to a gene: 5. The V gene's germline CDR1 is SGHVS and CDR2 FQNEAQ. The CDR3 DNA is TGTGCCAGCAGCAACCGGGACAGGGGGCCCTATGGCTACACCTTC. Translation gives CASSNRDRGPYGYTF.

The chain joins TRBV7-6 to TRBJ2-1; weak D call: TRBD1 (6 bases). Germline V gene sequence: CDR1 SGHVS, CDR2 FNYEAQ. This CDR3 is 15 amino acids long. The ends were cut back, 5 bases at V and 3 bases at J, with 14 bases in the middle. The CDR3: CASSPSPTGYNEQFF. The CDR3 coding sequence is TGTGCCAGCAGCCCTTCGCCGACAGGCTACAATGAGCAGTTCTTC. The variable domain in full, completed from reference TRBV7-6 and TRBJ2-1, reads GAGVSQSPRYKVTKRGQDVALRCDPISGHVSLYWYRQALGQGPEFLTYFNYEAQQDKSGLPNDRFSAERPEGSISTLTIQRTEQRDSAMYRCASSPSPTGYNEQFFGPGTRLTVL.

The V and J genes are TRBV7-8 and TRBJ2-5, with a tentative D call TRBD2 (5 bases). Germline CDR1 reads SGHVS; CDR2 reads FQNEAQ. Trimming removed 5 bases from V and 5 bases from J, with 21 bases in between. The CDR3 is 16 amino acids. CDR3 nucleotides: TGTGCCAGCAGCCCCATTGAACTAGAGACGCGGGAGACCCAGTACTTC. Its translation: CASSPIELETRETQYF. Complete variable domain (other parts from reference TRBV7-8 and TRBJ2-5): GAGVSQSPRYKVAKRGQDVALRCDPISGHVSLFWYQQALGQGPEFLTYFQNEAQLDKSGLPSDRFFAERPEGSVSTLKIQRTQQEDSAVYLCASSPIELETRETQYFGPGTRLLVL.

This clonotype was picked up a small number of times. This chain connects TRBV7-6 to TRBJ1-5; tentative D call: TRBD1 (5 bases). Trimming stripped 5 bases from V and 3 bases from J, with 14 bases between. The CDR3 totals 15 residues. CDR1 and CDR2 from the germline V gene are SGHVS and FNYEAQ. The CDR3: CASSLLKGPNQPQHF. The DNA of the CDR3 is TGTGCCAGCAGCCTTTTGAAGGGACCCAATCAGCCCCAGCATTTT.

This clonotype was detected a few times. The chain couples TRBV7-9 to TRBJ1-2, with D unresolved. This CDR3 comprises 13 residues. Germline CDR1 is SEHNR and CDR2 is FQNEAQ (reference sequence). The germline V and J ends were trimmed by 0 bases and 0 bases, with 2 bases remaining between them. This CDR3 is CASSLAPNYGYTF. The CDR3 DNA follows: TGTGCCAGCAGCTTAGCCCCTAACTATGGCTACACCTTC.

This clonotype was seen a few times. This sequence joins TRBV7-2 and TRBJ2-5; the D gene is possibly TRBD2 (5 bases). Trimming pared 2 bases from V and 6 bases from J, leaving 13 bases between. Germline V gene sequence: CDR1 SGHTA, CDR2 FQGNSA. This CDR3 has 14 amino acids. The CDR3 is CASSLQRVYKTQYF. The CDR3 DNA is TGTGCCAGCAGCTTACAGAGGGTGTATAAGACCCAGTACTTC. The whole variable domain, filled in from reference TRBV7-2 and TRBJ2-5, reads GAGVSQSPSNKVTEKGKDVELRCDPISGHTALYWYRQSLGQGLEFLIYFQGNSAPDKSGLPSDRFSAERTGGSVSTLTIQRTQQEDSAVYLCASSLQRVYKTQYFGPGTRLLVL.

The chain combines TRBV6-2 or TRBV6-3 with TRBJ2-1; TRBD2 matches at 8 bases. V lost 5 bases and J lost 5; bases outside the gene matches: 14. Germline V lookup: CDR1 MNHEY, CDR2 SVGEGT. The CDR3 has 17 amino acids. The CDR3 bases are TGTGCCAGCAGTCGCCCCGGCGGGGGGCGCCGGGACAATGAGCAGTTCTTC. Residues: CASSRPGGGRRDNEQFF.